This entry lists 20 T cell receptor beta chains sequenced from one sample in a study of cytomegalovirus exposure and HLA in healthy donors. Produced via immunoSEQ multiplex PCR; TCRdb's table is partial and in-frame only. The sample lists approximately 160,000 clones; 85% to 90% were seen once. Input material: PBMCs. Source of these receptors: a young woman in good health and CMV-seropositive.

The genes are TRBV19 and TRBJ2-2; D gene uncertain. The CDR3 has 14 amino acids. Trimming left V 1 base short and J 3 bases short, with 6 bases between. Germline V gives CDR1 LNHDA, CDR2 SQIVND (reference sequence). CDR3 region: CASSIVGHTGELFF. In nucleotides, the CDR3 is TGTGCCAGTAGTATAGTGGGCCACACCGGGGAGCTGTTTTTT.

The chain has TRBV5-1 and TRBJ1-4; D is possibly TRBD1 (6 bases). The V gene's germline CDR1 is SGHRS and CDR2 YFSETQ. Trimming removed 1 base from V and 8 bases from J, with 9 bases in between. This CDR3 contains 13 residues. Here the CDR3 reads CASSLSGEEKLFF. For the CDR3, the DNA is TGCGCCAGCAGCTTGTCAGGGGAGGAAAAACTGTTTTTT.

The V call is TRBV27, the J call TRBJ2-3, with 16 bases matching TRBD2. CDR3 size: 19 residues. Per the germline V gene, CDR1 is MNHEY and CDR2 is SMNVEV (reference sequence). Trimming at V came to 6 bases and at J to 4 bases, leaving 13 bases not matched to a gene. CDR3 DNA: TGTGCCAGCAGAACCCTCGGGACTAGCGGGAGGGCCAGCGCAGATACGCAGTATTTT. It encodes CASRTLGTSGRASADTQYF.

V usage is TRBV18 and J usage is TRBJ2-7; perhaps TRBD2 as D (6 bases). Germline CDR1 reads KGHSH; CDR2 reads LQKENI. The germline V and J ends were trimmed by 2 bases and 7 bases, with 9 bases remaining between them. This CDR3 has 12 residues. CDR3 protein: CASSPFAGEQYF. The CDR3, as DNA: TGTGCCAGCTCACCATTTGCGGGAGAGCAGTACTTC.

The V and J genes are TRBV30 and TRBJ1-5; a possible D gene is TRBD1 (6 bases). V lost 5 bases to trimming and J lost 3 bases, with 17 bases between them. CDR3 length equals 15 residues. Germline lookup yields CDR1 GTSNPN and CDR2 SVGIG (reference sequence). In DNA, the CDR3 is TGTGCCTGGTCACCTAGACAGGCTCTCAATCAGCCCCAGCATTTT. It encodes CAWSPRQALNQPQHF.

The chain uses TRBV5-4 and TRBJ2-7; TRBD2 matches at 7 bases. The germline V gene has CDR1 SGHNT and CDR2 YYREEE (reference sequence). The J segment lost 3 bases and the V segment lost 1 base, leaving 7 bases of the junction unmatched. The CDR3 is made up of 15 amino acids. CDR3 loop: CASSLRSSGDYEQYF. CDR3 DNA sequence: TGTGCCAGCAGCTTGAGGTCTAGCGGAGACTACGAGCAGTACTTC.

The genes are TRBV5-1 and TRBJ2-6, with TRBD2 as a possible D gene (6 bases). V was shortened by 1 base and J by 0 bases, with 14 bases between the two germline ends. Germline CDR1 and CDR2: SGHRS and YFSETQ. The CDR3 is made up of 18 amino acids. The CDR3 nucleotides are TGCGCCAGCAGCTTGCAGGGCCAGGGACTCTCTGGGGCCAACGTCCTGACTTTC. Its translation: CASSLQGQGLSGANVLTF.

The chain links TRBV4-2 to TRBJ2-7; D is undetermined. CDR1 is LGHNA and CDR2 is YNFKEQ in the germline V gene. CDR3 length equals 14 residues. Trimming removed 4 bases from V and 2 bases from J, with 12 bases in between. This CDR3 reads CASSPPDTAYEQYF. The CDR3 DNA reads as TGTGCCAGCAGCCCCCCAGACACCGCCTACGAGCAGTACTTC.

Only one count was recorded for this clone. This chain connects TRBV5-4 to TRBJ2-7; 9 nucleotides match TRBD2. V lost 0 bases to trimming and J lost 2 bases; unmatched junction nucleotides: 6. The CDR3 length is 16 residues. Looked up from germline, CDR1 is SGHNT and CDR2 is YYREEE (reference sequence). The CDR3 DNA sequence: TGTGCCAGCAGCTTGGCTTTCGCGGGAGGGCCCTACGAGCAGTACTTC. Encoded protein: CASSLAFAGGPYEQYF.

The chain links TRBV30 to TRBJ1-4, with D hard to call. The V and J ends lost 7 bases and 4 bases respectively, with 10 bases between them. This CDR3 spans 12 amino acids. Germline assignment: CDR1 GTSNPN and CDR2 SVGIG (reference sequence). CDR3 region: CAFQEYNEKLFF. The CDR3 nucleotides read TGTGCCTTTCAAGAGTATAATGAAAAACTGTTTTTT. Full variable domain (outside the CDR3, taken from reference TRBV30 and TRBJ1-4): SQTIHQWPATLVQPVGSPLSLECTVEGTSNPNLYWYRQAAGRGLQLLFYSVGIGQISSEVPQNLSASRPQDRQFILSSKKLLLSDSGFYLCAFQEYNEKLFFGSGTQLSVL.

This clone has just a few counts. V gene TRBV18 combines with J gene TRBJ1-4, with 7 nucleotides matching TRBD1. The V segment lost 1 base and the J segment 4 bases; nucleotides outside the gene matches: 3. The CDR3 runs to 15 residues. Germline CDR1 reads KGHSH; CDR2 reads LQKENI. For the CDR3, the DNA is TGTGCCAGCTCACCACGACAGGGCCTTAATGAAAAACTGTTTTTT. Encoded protein: CASSPRQGLNEKLFF.

This sequence joins TRBV9 and TRBJ2-1; 14 positions match TRBD2. The germline V gene has CDR1 SGDLS and CDR2 YYNGEE. V was pared by 4 bases and J by 2 bases, with 14 bases of the junction left unmatched. CDR3 length: 20 amino acids. The CDR3 nucleotides are TGTGCCAGCAGCCGCGGCCCGACTAGCGGGAGGGTAAACACCTACAATGAGCAGTTCTTC. Its translation: CASSRGPTSGRVNTYNEQFF.

This rearrangement joins TRBV7-2 to TRBJ2-7; tentative D call: TRBD2 (6 bases). Germline lookup yields CDR1 SGHTA and CDR2 FQGNSA. The germline V and J ends were trimmed by 5 bases and 2 bases, with 10 bases remaining between them. This CDR3 region has 13 residues. The CDR3 DNA follows: TGTGCCAGCAGCCCGGCGGGACCCTACGAGCAGTACTTC. This gives the protein CASSPAGPYEQYF.

This clone was observed a handful of times. This chain's CDR3 is CASSPDQTGTQYF. CDR3 bases: TGTGCCAGCTCCCCGGATCAGACGGGGACCCAGTACTTC. The chain joins TRBV18 to TRBJ2-5; D not certain. The ends were cut back, 6 bases at V and 7 bases at J, with 15 bases in the middle. CDR1 is KGHSH and CDR2 is LQKENI in the germline V gene. The CDR3 spans 13 residues.

CDR3 sequence reads: CASSPPAGQDLHEQYF. The CDR3 DNA is TGTGCCAGCTCACCACCGGCCGGACAGGATCTACACGAGCAGTACTTC. The chain recombines TRBV18 with TRBJ2-7, with 7 bases that match TRBD1. In germline, CDR1 is KGHSH, CDR2 LQKENI. With V trimmed by 0 bases and J by 5 bases, 10 bases remained unmatched. CDR3 size: 16 residues.

The chain is built from TRBV5-5 and TRBJ1-1, with 9 nucleotides matching TRBD1. Unmatched junction bases numbered 2, after V lost 3 bases and J lost 2 bases. Per the germline V gene, CDR1 is SGHKS and CDR2 is YYEKEE (reference sequence). This CDR3 contains 14 residues. CDR3: CASSWGQGNTEAFF. For the CDR3, the DNA is TGTGCCAGCAGCTGGGGACAGGGCAACACTGAAGCTTTCTTT. Full variable domain (remainder filled in from reference TRBV5-5 and TRBJ1-1): DAGVTQSPTHLIKTRGQQVTLRCSPISGHKSVSWYQQVLGQGPQFIFQYYEKEERGRGNFPDRFSARQFPNYSSELNVNALLLGDSALYLCASSWGQGNTEAFFGQGTRLTVV.

This clone was seen more than once but under ten times. Other DNA sequences in this sample translate to the same CDR3. This chain connects TRBV6-5 to TRBJ1-5; possibly TRBD1 for D (5 bases). There are 15 residues in the CDR3. In germline, CDR1 is MNHEY, CDR2 SVGAGI. V was cut by 0 bases and J by 1 base, with 7 bases left in between. The CDR3 loop reads CASSYSGGSNQPQHF. The CDR3 region has the DNA TGTGCCAGCAGTTACTCTGGGGGGAGCAATCAGCCCCAGCATTTT.

This rearrangement joins TRBV7-9 to TRBJ2-1, with D possibly TRBD2 on 6 matching bases. The CDR3 is made up of 14 amino acids. V lost 5 bases to trimming and J lost 4 bases, with 12 bases between them. The V gene's germline CDR1 is SEHNR and CDR2 FQNEAQ (reference sequence). CDR3 amino acids: CASSPRELYNEQFF. The CDR3 region has the DNA TGTGCCAGCAGCCCCCGGGAGCTATACAATGAGCAGTTCTTC. Full variable domain (missing parts from reference TRBV7-9 and TRBJ2-1): DTGVSQNPRHKITKRGQNVTFRCDPISEHNRLYWYRQTLGQGPEFLTYFQNEAQLEKSRLLSDRFSAERPKGSFSTLEIQRTEQGDSAMYLCASSPRELYNEQFFGPGTRLTVL.

The rearrangement joins TRBV11-2 to TRBJ1-1; D gene unclear. Germline V gene sequence: CDR1 SGHAT, CDR2 FQNNGV. The CDR3 is 15 amino acids. The ends were cut back, 7 bases at V and 0 bases at J, with 15 bases in the middle. The CDR3 DNA reads TGTGCCAGCAACTTCGACATTACGATGAACACTGAAGCTTTCTTT. Protein sequence: CASNFDITMNTEAFF.

This chain joins TRBV5-1 and TRBJ1-1; no firm D call. The CDR3 sequence is 13 residues long. Trimming cost V 0 bases and J 6 bases, with 9 bases left between them. Looked up from germline, CDR1 is SGHRS and CDR2 is YFSETQ. CDR3 coding DNA: TGCGCCAGCAGCTTGGGCTCAGTTTCTGAAGCTTTCTTT. Encoded protein: CASSLGSVSEAFF.